Listed here are 5 T cell receptor beta chains from one sample, sequenced in a study of T cell repertoires in ileal Crohn's disease. TCRdb's copy holds only in-frame clones and misses some; the assay was immunoSEQ multiplex PCR. This sample carries about 60,000 clones, 85% to 90% of them seen once, and the ten largest clones take about 2.1%. Noted time point: neoterminal ileum biopsy at postoperative endoscopy, about 6 months after surgery. Sequencing used ileal tissue. These receptors were obtained from an adult with Crohn's disease.

J is TRBJ1-4 and V is TRBV19; 9 bases fit TRBD1. CDR1 LNHDA and CDR2 SQIVND come from the germline V gene (reference sequence). With 9 bases clipped from V and 7 bases from J, the junction kept 15 bases outside the gene matches. This CDR3 region has 16 residues. In DNA, the CDR3 is TGTGCCAGCCGAGATGGTCCGGGACAGGGTACTGAAAAACTGTTTTTT. Translating it yields CASRDGPGQGTEKLFF.

V and J are TRBV27 and TRBJ1-5; a weak D match, TRBD1 (5 bases). The length of the CDR3 is 18 residues. In germline, CDR1 is MNHEY, CDR2 SMNVEV (reference sequence). V lost 6 bases and J 2 bases, leaving 23 bases between the germline ends. CDR3 amino acids: CASRTFTGTRQGNQPQHF. CDR3 DNA: TGTGCCAGCAGAACATTCACCGGGACTCGTCAAGGCAATCAGCCCCAGCATTTT.

This chain links TRBV5-1 with TRBJ2-1; D is unresolved. Trimming cost V 0 bases and J 4 bases, with 5 bases left between them. Germline CDR1 and CDR2: SGHRS and YFSETQ. This CDR3 contains 13 residues. The CDR3 region has the DNA TGCGCCAGCAGCTTGGACGAGTACAATGAGCAGTTCTTC. This encodes CASSLDEYNEQFF.

The chain links TRBV6-1 to TRBJ2-6; D is possibly TRBD2 (5 bases). CDR1 is MNHNS and CDR2 is SASEGT in the germline V gene. This CDR3 region has 14 residues. Trimming cost V 8 bases and J 3 bases, with 11 bases left between them. The CDR3 loop reads CASWAGNGANVLTF. The CDR3, as DNA: TGTGCCAGCTGGGCCGGGAATGGGGCCAACGTCCTGACTTTC.

The chain uses TRBV29-1 and TRBJ2-1; 8 bases align to TRBD1. Unmatched junction bases numbered 8, after V lost 6 bases and J lost 7 bases. This CDR3 region has 13 residues. The V gene's germline CDR1 is SQVTM and CDR2 ANQGSEA. The CDR3 sequence is CSVDRGELNEQFF. The CDR3 DNA reads TGCAGCGTCGACAGGGGAGAGTTGAATGAGCAGTTCTTC.